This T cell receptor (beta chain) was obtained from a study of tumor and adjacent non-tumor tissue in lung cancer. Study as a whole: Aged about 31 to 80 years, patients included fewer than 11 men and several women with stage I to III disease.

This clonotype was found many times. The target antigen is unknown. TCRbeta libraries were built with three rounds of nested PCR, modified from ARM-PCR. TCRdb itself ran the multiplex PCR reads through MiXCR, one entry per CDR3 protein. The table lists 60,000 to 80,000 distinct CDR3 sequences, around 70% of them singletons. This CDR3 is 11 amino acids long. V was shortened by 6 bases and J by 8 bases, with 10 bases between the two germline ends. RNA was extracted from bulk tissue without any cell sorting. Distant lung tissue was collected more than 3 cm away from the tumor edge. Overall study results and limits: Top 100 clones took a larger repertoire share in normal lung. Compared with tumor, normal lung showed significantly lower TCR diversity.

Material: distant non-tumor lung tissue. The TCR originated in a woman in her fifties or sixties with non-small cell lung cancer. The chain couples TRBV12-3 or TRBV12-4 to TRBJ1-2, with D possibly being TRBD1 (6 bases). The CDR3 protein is CASSSRGGYTF. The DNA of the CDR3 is TGTGCCAGCAGCTCCAGGGGAGGCTACACCTTC.